One and the same sample provided the 5 T cell receptor beta chains below, sequenced in a study of blood T cell repertoires in COVID-19 (dated by TCRdb to the early 2020s). Libraries were built with the immunoSEQ multiplex PCR assay. TCRdb mirrors the immuneACCESS table, restricted to in-frame sequences. Some clones are absent from its copies; in checked studies, under half trace to an unresolved V gene, and the reason for the others is unknown. The sample yields a few hundred thousand clones; 85% were counted once. The top ten hold more than 3% of the sample. Specimen: peripheral blood. These receptors originate from a woman under 30 with acute or convalescent COVID-19.

The chain has TRBV28 and TRBJ2-7, with 9 bases that match TRBD1. Germline loops: CDR1 MDHEN, CDR2 SYDVKM. The CDR3 is 14 residues long. J lost 4 bases, V lost 5 bases, and 6 bases had no gene match. The CDR3 loop reads CASSPRDRAYEQYF. CDR3 bases: TGTGCCAGCAGTCCCCGGGACAGGGCGTACGAGCAGTACTTC.

This chain links TRBV5-4 with TRBJ2-7; TRBD2 is a possible D gene (7 bases). Germline V gives CDR1 SGHNT, CDR2 YYREEE (reference sequence). This CDR3 has 15 residues. Trimming stripped 4 bases from V and 7 bases from J, with 21 bases between. CDR3 nucleotide sequence: TGTGCCAGCAGCCGACCCGGACAGCGGGGTGGGGAGCAGTACTTC. Translated, it gives CASSRPGQRGGEQYF.

The chain recombines TRBV9 with TRBJ1-1; a possible D gene is TRBD1 (6 bases). Trimming removed 0 bases at V and 9 bases at J, with 12 bases between. Per the germline V gene, CDR1 is SGDLS and CDR2 is YYNGEE. The CDR3 runs to 13 residues. CDR3 sequence: CASSVEGGPKAFF. In DNA form, the CDR3 reads TGTGCCAGCAGCGTAGAGGGGGGGCCGAAAGCTTTCTTT.

CDR3 coding DNA: TGTGCCCACGGGTTCGGAACTGGACAGCTATACGAGCAGTACTTC. Translation: CAHGFGTGQLYEQYF. The rearrangement uses TRBV6-5 and TRBJ2-7; possibly TRBD1 for D (6 bases). CDR3 length: 15 residues. Trimming removed 11 bases from V and 4 bases from J, with 24 bases in between. Germline V CDR1 and CDR2: MNHEY, SVGAGI.

The chain recombines TRBV27 with TRBJ2-7; 9 positions match TRBD1. The CDR3 is 16 residues long. In germline, CDR1 is MNHEY, CDR2 SMNVEV (reference sequence). With 3 bases clipped from V and 7 bases from J, the junction kept 13 bases outside the gene matches. The CDR3 sequence is CASSFGKGQGPSEQYF. CDR3 sequence (DNA): TGTGCCAGCAGTTTCGGCAAGGGACAGGGTCCAAGTGAGCAGTACTTC.